The table lists the clone carrying this TCR beta chain with a few counts. The source of the sample is a study of T cell responses to AZD1222 COVID-19 vaccine. This table comes from immunoSEQ multiplex PCR, and its TCRdb copy is limited to in-frame clones, with some not included. This sample carries 100,000 to 150,000 clones, roughly 87% of them seen once, and the ten largest clones take approximately 1.6%. Trimming left V 3 bases short and J 0 bases short, with 5 bases between. Germline-derived CDR1 and CDR2 are MDHEN and SYDVKM. This CDR3 has 13 amino acids. The V gene is TRBV28, the J gene TRBJ1-1; D is unclear. The sequencing used peripheral blood, collected on day 0 of AZD1222 vaccination. The receptor was derived from an adult in good health. The CDR3 spells CASSFPLNTEAFF. The DNA for the CDR3 is TGTGCCAGCAGTTTCCCATTGAACACTGAAGCTTTCTTT.